This T cell receptor beta chain was captured by sequencing in a study of shared clonotypes between healthy human individuals. For the study at large: Each donor's CD4 naive and CD4 memory cells filled three plates apiece, CD8 naive two, and CD8 memory one. Findings and limits, study-wide: The researchers took only blood, and tissue repertoires probably look different.

Germline assignment: CDR1 LNHDA and CDR2 SQIVND (reference sequence). V was clipped by 5 bases and J by 0 bases, with 8 bases between them. The CDR3 totals 13 residues. It was CD45RO-negative cells, positively selected for CCR7, that made up naive CD8 cells, with terminally differentiated effector memory CD45RA+ cells excluded. When replicate PCRs were run on sorted subsets, they used approximately 0.2 ug DNA, some 30,000 T cell genomes. Sequencing used immunoSEQ multiplex PCR; TCRdb keeps in-frame clones, though not all of them. Counted here are roughly 2,000,000 clones, about 95% occurring once; the ten biggest clones make up 1% to 1.5%. This clone was counted between two and nine times. Its matching antigen is unknown.

The sequence was collected from a young man in good health. The chain is built from TRBV19 and TRBJ2-7; a possible D gene is TRBD1 (5 bases). The sample was naive CD8+ T cells sorted from blood. CDR3 sequence reads: CASSVRASYEQYF. CDR3 DNA: TGTGCCAGTAGTGTCAGGGCCTCCTACGAGCAGTACTTC.